This is a list of T cell receptor beta chains from one sample in a study of regulatory T cells in long-lasting Graves disease. TCRdb processed the multiplex PCR reads anew with MiXCR; each CDR3 protein has one entry. The sample yields roughly 520,000 distinct CDR3 sequences, about 12% seen once. These records were also assigned to another study, of T cells in Graves' hyperthyroidism and ophthalmopathy.

The sequencing used peripheral blood mononuclear cells (PBMCs), collected at new diagnosis, from a patient treated with antithyroid drugs. These receptors came from a woman younger than 45 with Graves disease. The CDR3 runs from the conserved cysteine through the conserved F or W. The D gene is left open where the match is weak. Rows may omit the clone size; those that give it use once, few, many or a size class.

clone_size	cdr3_length	v_call	j_call	d_call	cdr3_nt	cdr3_aa
few	15	TRBV6-2/TRBV6-3	TRBJ1-5	-	TGTGCCAGCAAAAGAGTCCCAGGGGGCAATCAGCCCCAGCATTTT	CASKRVPGGNQPQHF
-	15	TRBV24-1	TRBJ2-2	-	TGTGCCACCAGTGATTCTAAGAGGATGGCCGGGGAGCTGTTTTTT	CATSDSKRMAGELFF
many	12	TRBV28	TRBJ2-3	-	TGTGCCAGCAGGTTACAGGAGGATACGCAGTATTTT	CASRLQEDTQYF
many	14	TRBV12-3/TRBV12-4	TRBJ2-1	-	TGTGCCAGCAGTTTGTTACTTCGGGGGAATGAGCAGTTCTTC	CASSLLLRGNEQFF
-	17	TRBV14	TRBJ2-5	TRBD2	TGTGCCAGCAGCCGCCCCCCAACTAGCGGGTACCAAGAGACCCAGTACTTC	CASSRPPTSGYQETQYF
many	16	TRBV11-1	TRBJ2-1	-	TGTGCCAGCAGCGCCCCGGGACGAAACTCCTACAATGAGCAGTTCTTC	CASSAPGRNSYNEQFF
many	15	TRBV7-2	TRBJ2-1	-	TGTGCCAGCAGCCTTGAGGATAGATCGGTCAATGAGCAGTTCTTC	CASSLEDRSVNEQFF
few	15	TRBV14	TRBJ2-5	TRBD1	TGTGCCAGCAGCCGGGTGGGGACAGGTCCGGAGACCCAGTACTTC	CASSRVGTGPETQYF
many	16	TRBV28	TRBJ2-3	-	TGTGCCAGCAGTTTATTCCCTAACCGACTAGCAGATACGCAGTATTTT	CASSLFPNRLADTQYF
many	14	TRBV6-2/TRBV6-3	TRBJ2-1	TRBD2	TGTGCCAGCAGCCGGGAGGGCGCCTACAATGAGCAGTTCTTC	CASSREGAYNEQFF
many	18	TRBV6-2/TRBV6-3	TRBJ2-1	-	TGTGCCAGCAGTTACCGGGAAGGGTCGGTAAGGGGCTACAATGAGCAGTTCTTC	CASSYREGSVRGYNEQFF
many	14	TRBV28	TRBJ2-2	-	TGTGCCAGCAAGGCCGGGGACAACACCGGGGAGCTGTTTTTT	CASKAGDNTGELFF
-	18	TRBV24-1	TRBJ2-2	-	TGTGCCACCAGTGATTTGGGGCTTGGGGACGGACAGTCCGGGGAGCTGTTTTTT	CATSDLGLGDGQSGELFF
many	12	TRBV7-2	TRBJ2-5	-	TGTGCCAGCAGCTTACGATGGGGGACCCAGTACTTC	CASSLRWGTQYF
-	12	TRBV10-3	TRBJ1-5	-	TGTGCCATCAGTGAGTCAAGGCAGCCCCAGCATTTT	CAISESRQPQHF
many	16	TRBV28	TRBJ2-3	-	TGTGCCAGCAGTCCATCTAGGCTTGGGGCCCCAGATACGCAGTATTTT	CASSPSRLGAPDTQYF
many	17	TRBV11-2	TRBJ2-7	TRBD2	TGTGCCAGCAGCTTAGCACTAGCGGGAGCTCCATATCACGAGCAGTACTTC	CASSLALAGAPYHEQYF
-	13	TRBV6-2/TRBV6-3	TRBJ2-2	-	TGTGCCAGCAGTGATAGACTAACCGGGGAGCTGTTTTTT	CASSDRLTGELFF
many	13	TRBV10-3	TRBJ1-2	-	TGTGCCATCAGGTCAGGGGTCGGCGATGGCTACACCTTC	CAIRSGVGDGYTF
many	13	TRBV12-3/TRBV12-4	TRBJ1-2	-	TGTGCCAGCACCGAGGACGGTTCCTATGGCTACACCTTC	CASTEDGSYGYTF
many	13	TRBV29-1	TRBJ2-3	-	TGCAGCGTTGGGGCAGCCTACACAGATACGCAGTATTTT	CSVGAAYTDTQYF
many	19	TRBV27	TRBJ2-1	TRBD2	TGTGCCAGCAGCCCACCGGGACTAGCGGGGGTGAGCTCCTACAATGAGCAGTTCTTC	CASSPPGLAGVSSYNEQFF
-	14	TRBV18	TRBJ2-7	TRBD2	TGTGCCAGCTCAGCAACCGGGACTAGCGGCCAGCAGTACTTC	CASSATGTSGQQYF
many	12	TRBV27	TRBJ2-7	-	TGTGCCAGCAGCAGAACAGGTGGCGAGCAGTACTTC	CASSRTGGEQYF